One and the same sample provided the 28 T cell receptor beta chains below, sequenced in a study of blood T cell repertoires in COVID-19. TCRdb keeps only in-frame clones here, not all; method: immunoSEQ multiplex PCR. The profile shows around 26,000 clones, approximately 77% of them singletons. Sample: peripheral blood. The receptors here all came from a human donor in a cohort sampled during active COVID-19.

The rearrangement uses TRBV10-1 and TRBJ1-5; D is undetermined. The CDR3 sequence is 14 residues long. Germline-derived CDR1 and CDR2 are WNHNN and SYGVQD (reference sequence). Trimming removed 4 bases at V and 5 bases at J, with 12 bases between. CDR3 sequence (DNA): TGCGCCAGCAGTGTACTAGGGATTGATCAGCCCCAGCATTTT. This codes for CASSVLGIDQPQHF.

For this clone: Sequence at one end of the junction differs from germline and may be a read error. The chain couples TRBV5-1 to TRBJ1-2, with 8 bases that match TRBD1. Germline V CDR1 and CDR2: SGHRS, YFSETQ. There are 14 residues in the CDR3. This chain's CDR3 is CASSPSLNQGAEAF. In DNA form, the CDR3 reads TGCGCCAGCAGCCCTTCACTAAACCAGGGGGCGGAGGCCTTC. The full variable domain, with the rest looked up from reference TRBV5-1 and TRBJ1-2, is KAGVTQTPRYLIKTRGQQVTLSCSPISGHRSVSWYQQTPGQGLQFLFEYFSETQRNKGNFPGRFSGRQFSNSRSEMNVSTLELGDSALYLCASSPSLNQGAEAFGSGTRLTVV.

The V gene is TRBV7-8, the J gene TRBJ2-1, with a weak D call TRBD2 (5 bases). This CDR3 spans 15 amino acids. V lost 5 bases to trimming and J lost 3 bases, with 14 bases between them. Germline V gene data show CDR1 as SGHVS and CDR2 as FQNEAQ. In DNA, the CDR3 is TGTGCCAGCAGCACCGCGCGAGCGGTCTACAATGAGCAGTTCTTC. Amino acids: CASSTARAVYNEQFF.

The CDR3 bases are TGTGCCAGCAGCCCCCACGAGGTAAATTTGTACGAGCAGTACTTC. Its protein product is CASSPHEVNLYEQYF. J is TRBJ2-7 and V is TRBV7-6; D is undetermined. CDR3 length: 15 amino acids. CDR1 is SGHVS, CDR2 FNYEAQ, per germline. Trimming took off 5 bases at V and 4 bases at J, with 18 bases between the two ends.

This clone has more than one count but fewer than ten. The V gene is TRBV18, the J gene TRBJ1-1, with D possibly being TRBD1 (5 bases). CDR1 is KGHSH, CDR2 LQKENI, per germline. CDR3 length: 14 amino acids. The ends were cut back, 2 bases at V and 5 bases at J, with 12 bases in the middle. As DNA, the CDR3 is TGTGCCAGCTCACCATCGGCAGGGCAAACTGAAGCTTTCTTT. Its protein is CASSPSAGQTEAFF. Variable domain in full (rest from reference TRBV18 and TRBJ1-1): NAGVMQNPRHLVRRRGQEARLRCSPMKGHSHVYWYRQLPEEGLKFMVYLQKENIIDESGMPKERFSAEFPKEGPSILRIQQVVRGDSAAYFCASSPSAGQTEAFFGQGTRLTVV.

The CDR3 bases are TGCGCCAGCAGCTTGAACCGGGACAGGGCTGGAAACACCATATATTTT. It translates to CASSLNRDRAGNTIYF. The chain recombines TRBV5-1 with TRBJ1-3; TRBD1 agrees at 9 bases. Trimming removed 1 base from V and 2 bases from J; junction bases left unmatched: 4. CDR3 length: 16 residues. Germline CDR1 reads SGHRS; CDR2 reads YFSETQ.

The chain joins TRBV10-3 to TRBJ2-7, with D possibly TRBD2 on 5 matching bases. CDR3 length: 13 amino acids. Germline assignment: CDR1 ENHRY and CDR2 SYGVKD. Trimming took off 4 bases at V and 0 bases at J, with 7 bases between the two ends. CDR3 region: CAISGGSSYEQYF. For the CDR3, the DNA is TGTGCCATCAGTGGTGGGAGCTCCTACGAGCAGTACTTC.

This clone was detected only a few times. V is TRBV28 and J is TRBJ1-1, with 8 bases aligning to TRBD1. The CDR3 contains 14 residues. Germline loops: CDR1 MDHEN, CDR2 SYDVKM. J was trimmed by 3 bases and V by 6 bases; bases with no gene match: 6. The CDR3 DNA sequence: TGTGCCAGCAGCAATACGGACAGGGACACTGAAGCTTTCTTT. Translation: CASSNTDRDTEAFF.

The V call is TRBV19, the J call TRBJ2-1; 8 nucleotides align to TRBD1. CDR1 LNHDA and CDR2 SQIVND come from the germline V gene (reference sequence). The trim removed 5 bases at V and 6 bases at J, leaving 6 bases unmatched. The CDR3 contains 14 residues. CDR3 bases: TGTGCCAGTAGTCTCCCTACAGGGGGCAATGAGCAGTTCTTC. Translated, it gives CASSLPTGGNEQFF.

The rearrangement links TRBV7-9 to TRBJ1-2, with D unclear. V gave up 2 bases and J gave up 5 bases, with 15 bases separating them. CDR1 SEHNR and CDR2 FQNEAQ come from the germline V gene (reference sequence). This CDR3 is built from 15 residues. The CDR3 DNA follows: TGTGCCAGCAGCTTAAGTAGCCTTAGTCTTTATGGCTACACCTTC. As protein: CASSLSSLSLYGYTF. The full variable domain, rest sourced from reference TRBV7-9 and TRBJ1-2, is DTGVSQNPRHKITKRGQNVTFRCDPISEHNRLYWYRQTLGQGPEFLTYFQNEAQLEKSRLLSDRFSAERPKGSFSTLEIQRTEQGDSAMYLCASSLSSLSLYGYTFGSGTRLTVV.

V and J are TRBV3-1 (or the pseudogene TRBV3-2) and TRBJ2-7; 7 bases map to TRBD2. Per germline, CDR1 LGHDT and CDR2 YNNKEL (reference sequence). V gave up 2 bases and J gave up 6 bases; unmatched junction bases: 4. This CDR3 is built from 13 residues. In DNA, the CDR3 is TGTGCCAGCAGCCAATTGGGGGGGAGCGAGCAGTACTTC. The encoded protein is CASSQLGGSEQYF.

The chain joins TRBV7-3 to TRBJ2-7; the D gene is possibly TRBD1 (5 bases). Deletions cut 1 base from V and 0 bases from J, with 10 bases between. The CDR3 runs 15 residues. Germline V gene lookup returns CDR1 SGHTA and CDR2 FQGTGA. The CDR3 nucleotides are TGTGCCAGCAGCTTAAGTGCAGGGATCTCCTACGAGCAGTACTTC. Its protein product is CASSLSAGISYEQYF.

The chain employs TRBV5-4 and TRBJ1-2, with D unclear. CDR1 is SGHNT and CDR2 is YYREEE in the germline V gene (reference sequence). The CDR3 is 14 amino acids. V was clipped by 4 bases and J by 3 bases, with 13 bases between them. The CDR3 is CASSVGPVYYGYTF. Written as DNA, the CDR3 is TGTGCCAGCAGCGTGGGCCCGGTCTACTATGGCTACACCTTC. The full variable domain, rest sourced from reference TRBV5-4 and TRBJ1-2, is ETGVTQSPTHLIKTRGQQVTLRCSSQSGHNTVSWYQQALGQGPQFIFQYYREEENGRGNFPPRFSGLQFPNYSSELNVNALELDDSALYLCASSVGPVYYGYTFGSGTRLTVV.

This clone was counted a single time. Here the CDR3 reads CATSKSQGGEQYF. For the CDR3, the DNA is TGTGCCACCAGCAAATCGCAGGGTGGCGAGCAGTACTTC. The J gene is TRBJ2-7, the V gene TRBV15; TRBD1 is a possible D gene (5 bases). CDR1 LNHNV and CDR2 YYDKDF come from the germline V gene (reference sequence). Trimming took 4 bases from V and 6 from J, leaving 13 bases between them. This CDR3 has 13 residues.

This clone appeared a single time. V and J are TRBV25-1 and TRBJ2-5; D is possibly TRBD2 (6 bases). Per germline, CDR1 MGHDK and CDR2 SYGVNS. The CDR3 runs 14 residues. V was trimmed by 1 base and J by 5 bases, leaving 11 bases between them. The CDR3 loop is CASSEWGGGETQYF. The CDR3, as DNA: TGTGCCAGCAGTGAATGGGGAGGAGGGGAGACCCAGTACTTC.

The chain recombines TRBV7-3 with TRBJ2-1; 13 positions agree with TRBD2. The V segment lost 4 bases and the J segment 6 bases; nucleotides outside the gene matches: 3. Germline V gene data show CDR1 as SGHTA and CDR2 as FQGTGA. This CDR3 comprises 15 residues. CDR3 in amino acids: CASSSRTSGGNEQFF. The CDR3 DNA follows: TGTGCCAGCAGCTCCCGGACTAGCGGGGGCAATGAGCAGTTCTTC.

The V call is TRBV9, the J call TRBJ2-1, with a possible D match to TRBD2 (6 bases). This CDR3 has 13 amino acids. Germline V gene data show CDR1 as SGDLS and CDR2 as YYNGEE. The V and J ends lost 0 bases and 9 bases respectively, with 10 bases between them. This CDR3 reads CASSVVGGGEQFF. Written as DNA, the CDR3 is TGTGCCAGCAGCGTAGTGGGGGGAGGTGAGCAGTTCTTC.

V gene TRBV5-4 combines with J gene TRBJ2-2; tentatively, D is TRBD1 (6 bases). Trimming left V 4 bases short and J 0 bases short, with 10 bases between. The germline V gene has CDR1 SGHNT and CDR2 YYREEE (reference sequence). CDR3 size: 15 residues. The CDR3 region is CASSTWTANTGELFF. CDR3 DNA sequence: TGTGCCAGCAGCACCTGGACAGCGAACACCGGGGAGCTGTTTTTT.

The genes are TRBV6-6 and TRBJ2-1; D is possibly TRBD2 (6 bases). The length of the CDR3 is 15 residues. Trimming stripped 6 bases from V and 0 bases from J, with 12 bases between. Germline-derived CDR1 and CDR2 are MNHNY and SVGAGI (reference sequence). The CDR3 DNA reads TGTGCCAGCAGCTCTCCCGGGGGCTCCTACAATGAGCAGTTCTTC. It yields the protein CASSSPGGSYNEQFF.

This clone was counted a few times. This chain connects TRBV27 to TRBJ1-2; 7 nucleotides agree with TRBD1. The ends lost 3 bases at V and 4 bases at J; junction bases unmatched: 5. The CDR3 covers 14 residues. Germline CDR1 MNHEY, CDR2 SMNVEV (reference sequence). As DNA, the CDR3 is TGTGCCAGCAGTTTTGCGGACAGGACCTATGGCTACACCTTC. Translated: CASSFADRTYGYTF.

The chain is built from TRBV27 and TRBJ2-7; TRBD1 agrees at 9 bases. Germline V gene lookup returns CDR1 MNHEY and CDR2 SMNVEV (reference sequence). This CDR3 spans 18 amino acids. Unmatched junction bases numbered 16, after V lost 3 bases and J lost 4 bases. The DNA for the CDR3 is TGTGCCAGCAGTTTCACCTCCCCTACCTCCGGGACAGGGTACGAGCAGTACTTC. Its translation: CASSFTSPTSGTGYEQYF.

The rearrangement joins TRBV7-6 to TRBJ2-1, with 7 nucleotides matching TRBD2. Unmatched junction bases numbered 3, after V lost 0 bases and J lost 10 bases. Per the germline V gene, CDR1 is SGHVS and CDR2 is FNYEAQ. This CDR3 has 13 amino acids. The CDR3 region is CASSLARAGEQFF. The CDR3 region has the DNA TGTGCCAGCAGCTTAGCGAGAGCGGGGGAGCAGTTCTTC.

V usage is TRBV5-1 and J usage is TRBJ2-5, with a tentative D call TRBD1 (6 bases). In germline, CDR1 is SGHRS, CDR2 YFSETQ. The CDR3 covers 15 residues. V was trimmed by 2 bases and J by 2 bases, leaving 13 bases between them. As DNA, the CDR3 is TGCGCCAGCAGCTTTTTTTCTGACAGGCAAGAGACCCAGTACTTC. Translation gives CASSFFSDRQETQYF.

The chain couples TRBV6-6 to TRBJ2-1, with 9 bases aligning to TRBD2. Germline lookup yields CDR1 MNHNY and CDR2 SVGAGI (reference sequence). The CDR3 sequence is 15 residues long. V was pared by 1 base and J by 6 bases, with 4 bases of the junction left unmatched. CDR3 in amino acids: CASSYWREGPNEQFF. The CDR3 DNA reads TGTGCCAGCAGTTACTGGCGGGAGGGCCCCAATGAGCAGTTCTTC.

This clone was counted only a few times. The J gene is TRBJ1-2, the V gene TRBV6-5, with D perhaps matching TRBD1 (5 bases). CDR1 MNHEY and CDR2 SVGAGI come from the germline V gene. The V gene lost 2 bases and the J gene lost 0 bases, with 10 bases spanning the gap. The CDR3 is 15 residues long. CDR3 DNA: TGTGCCAGCAGTTACGCTCCAGGGACTAACTATGGCTACACCTTC. It encodes CASSYAPGTNYGYTF.

This clone was detected once. The chain combines TRBV19 with TRBJ1-6, with 9 bases fitting TRBD1. After removal of 4 bases from V and 6 bases from J, the junction contained 7 bases not matched to a gene. The CDR3 covers 16 residues. Germline CDR1 is LNHDA and CDR2 is SQIVND (reference sequence). The CDR3 DNA follows: TGTGCCAGTAGTAGGACAGGGGACGCGGCTAATTCACCCCTCCACTTT. It translates to CASSRTGDAANSPLHF.

This chain joins TRBV20-1 and TRBJ1-1, with a tentative D call TRBD1 (5 bases). Germline V gene lookup returns CDR1 DFQATT and CDR2 SNEGSKA (reference sequence). The CDR3 is made up of 11 amino acids. The V and J ends lost 5 bases and 5 bases respectively, with 9 bases between them. The chain's CDR3 is CSAPRVTEAFF. For the CDR3, the DNA is TGCAGTGCTCCCAGGGTAACTGAAGCTTTCTTT.

The chain couples TRBV7-9 to TRBJ1-4; 8 bases align to TRBD1. The CDR3 length is 15 residues. Trimming cost V 1 base and J 4 bases; bases outside gene matches: 2. CDR1 and CDR2 (germline): SEHNR, FQNEAQ (reference sequence). In DNA, the CDR3 is TGTGCCAGCAGCTTAGAACAGGGGGGTAATGAAAAACTGTTTTTT. Protein sequence: CASSLEQGGNEKLFF.